Below, one T cell receptor beta chain is given with its context. The record originates from a study of blood T cell repertoires in COVID-19. Overall study context: The United States, Italy and Spain were the sources of the acute and convalescent COVID-19 samples. T cells, B-cell-depleted T cells, or PBMCs provided the cDNA or gDNA that served as material.

In the study's own analysis: Reference gene primer amplification gave estimated nucleated cell counts. Sequencing was performed with immunoSEQ multiplex PCR; in TCRdb, only in-frame clones are kept and a portion is missing. The D gene and trimming were derived from the DNA, and the V and J assignments and clone size from that table. Of fewer than 400,000 clones listed, around four fifths are singletons. The sequencing input was peripheral blood. The clonotype was recovered from a man aged 25-45 years with active or convalescent COVID-19.

The DNA of the CDR3 is TGCGCCAGCTGCGGCGGTGCTGAAGCTTTCTTT. The encoded protein is CASCGGAEAFF. J is TRBJ1-1 and V is TRBV5-1; D uncertain. The V end lost 7 bases, the J end lost 6 bases, and 10 bases lay between the germline ends. The CDR3 is made up of 11 amino acids. Germline-derived CDR1 and CDR2 are SGHRS and YFSETQ.